This T cell receptor beta chain was recovered during a study of cytomegalovirus exposure and HLA in healthy donors. Study-wide context: From HLA-typed donors, an early data release held around 85 million unique TCRs.

The V gene's germline CDR1 is ENHRY and CDR2 SYGVKD. V was pared by 2 bases and J by 3 bases, with 2 bases of the junction left unmatched. The length of the CDR3 is 15 residues. Vbeta (60) and Jbeta (13) primers were used in the PCR. Data came from immunoSEQ multiplex PCR; TCRdb stores just in-frame clones and leaves some out. The data show tens of thousands of clones, around 72% seen once. In regard to this clone: Its antigen is currently unknown.

Points from the study as a whole: Earlier findings revealed that most TCR beta V segments proved productive either about 87% or about 30% of the time. In a later analysis, HLA-associated beta chains showed higher expansion and lower generation probabilities than comparable chains. For TCR beta chains, V- and J-gene trimming was later linked to a missense DCLRE1C variant.

Sample: PBMCs. V and J are TRBV10-3 and TRBJ2-3; 10 bases are a match to TRBD2. The sequence was collected from a woman in her 50s in good health and CMV-seropositive. The CDR3 sequence: CAISEASGGTDTQYF. In DNA, the CDR3 is TGTGCCATCAGTGAGGCTAGCGGGGGAACAGATACGCAGTATTTT.